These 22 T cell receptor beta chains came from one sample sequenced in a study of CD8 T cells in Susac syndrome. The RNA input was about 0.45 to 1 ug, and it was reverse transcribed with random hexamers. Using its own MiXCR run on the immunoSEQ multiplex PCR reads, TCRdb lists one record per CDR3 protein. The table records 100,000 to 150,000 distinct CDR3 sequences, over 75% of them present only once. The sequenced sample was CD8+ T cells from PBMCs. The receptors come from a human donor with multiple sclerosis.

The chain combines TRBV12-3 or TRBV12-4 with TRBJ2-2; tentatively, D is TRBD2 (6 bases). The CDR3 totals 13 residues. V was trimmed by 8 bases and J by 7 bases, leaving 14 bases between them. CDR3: CASDGGDDGELFF. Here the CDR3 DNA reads TGTGCCAGCGATGGAGGGGACGACGGGGAGCTGTTTTTT.

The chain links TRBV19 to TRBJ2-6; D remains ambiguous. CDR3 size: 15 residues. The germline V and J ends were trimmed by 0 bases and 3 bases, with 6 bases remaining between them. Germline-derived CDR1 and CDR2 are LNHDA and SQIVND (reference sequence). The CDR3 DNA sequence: TGTGCCAGTAGTATAGATGGATATGGGGCCAACGTCCTGACTTTC. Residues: CASSIDGYGANVLTF. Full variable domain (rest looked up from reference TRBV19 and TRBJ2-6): DGGITQSPKYLFRKEGQNVTLSCEQNLNHDAMYWYRQDPGQGLRLIYYSQIVNDFQKGDIAEGYSVSREKKESFPLTVTSAQKNPTAFYLCASSIDGYGANVLTFGAGSRLTVL.

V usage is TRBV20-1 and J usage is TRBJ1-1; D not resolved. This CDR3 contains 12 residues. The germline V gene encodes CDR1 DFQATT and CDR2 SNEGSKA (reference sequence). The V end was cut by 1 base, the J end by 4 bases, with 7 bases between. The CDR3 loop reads CSARGWGTEAFF. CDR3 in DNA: TGCAGTGCTAGAGGCTGGGGCACTGAAGCTTTCTTT.

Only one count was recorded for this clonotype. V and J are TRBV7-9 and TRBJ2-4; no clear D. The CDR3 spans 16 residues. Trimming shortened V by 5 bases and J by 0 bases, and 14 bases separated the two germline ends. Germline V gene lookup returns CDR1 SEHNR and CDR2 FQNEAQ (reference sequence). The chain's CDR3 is CASSPPYTEAKNIQYF. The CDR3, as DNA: TGTGCCAGCAGCCCCCCCTATACAGAAGCCAAAAACATTCAGTACTTC.

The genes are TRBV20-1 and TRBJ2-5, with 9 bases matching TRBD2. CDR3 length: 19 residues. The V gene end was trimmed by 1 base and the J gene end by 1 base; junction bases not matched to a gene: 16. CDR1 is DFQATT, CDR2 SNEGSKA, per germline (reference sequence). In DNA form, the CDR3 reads TGCAGTGCTAGAGGTGGATGGCTAGCGGGGTTACACCTCCAAGAGACCCAGTACTTC. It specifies CSARGGWLAGLHLQETQYF.

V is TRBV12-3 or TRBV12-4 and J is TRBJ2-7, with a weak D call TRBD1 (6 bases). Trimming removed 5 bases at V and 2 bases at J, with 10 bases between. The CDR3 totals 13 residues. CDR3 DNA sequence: TGTGCCAGCAGTGGGGGCCCAACCTACGAGCAGTACTTC. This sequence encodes CASSGGPTYEQYF.

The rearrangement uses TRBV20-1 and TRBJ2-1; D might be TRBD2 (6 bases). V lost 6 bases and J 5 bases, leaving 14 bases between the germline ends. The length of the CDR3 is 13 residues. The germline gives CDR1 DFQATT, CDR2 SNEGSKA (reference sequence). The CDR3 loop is CSAGSGPHNEQFF. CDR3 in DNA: TGCAGTGCGGGAAGCGGGCCCCACAATGAGCAGTTCTTC.

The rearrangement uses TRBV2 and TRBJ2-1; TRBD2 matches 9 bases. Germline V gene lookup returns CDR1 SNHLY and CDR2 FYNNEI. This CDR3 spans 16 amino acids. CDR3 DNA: TGTACCACATTTATTTCCGGGACTAGCAGTGGTAATGAGCAGTTCTTC. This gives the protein CTTFISGTSSGNEQFF.

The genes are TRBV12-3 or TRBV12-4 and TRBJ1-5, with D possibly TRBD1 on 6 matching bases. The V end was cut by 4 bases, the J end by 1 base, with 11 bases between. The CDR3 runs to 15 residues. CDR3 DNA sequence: TGTGCCAGCAGTTCTTACAGGGAGAGCAATCAGCCCCAGCATTTT. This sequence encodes CASSSYRESNQPQHF.

The CDR3 region has the DNA TGTGCCAGCAGCTTGGGGCTTGGGGACGAGCAGTACTTC. Its translation: CASSLGLGDEQYF. V gene TRBV5-8 combines with J gene TRBJ2-7; D is undetermined. Between the trimmed V and J ends, which lost 0 bases and 5 bases, there was a span of 9 bases. This CDR3 region has 13 residues. Germline CDR1 reads SGHTS; CDR2 reads YDEGEE. Combining the CDR3 with reference TRBV5-8 and TRBJ2-7 gives the whole variable domain EAGVTQSPTHLIKTRGQQATLRCSPISGHTSVYWYQQALGLGLQFLLWYDEGEERNRGNFPPRFSGRQFPNYSSELNVNALELEDSALYLCASSLGLGDEQYFGPGTRLTVT.

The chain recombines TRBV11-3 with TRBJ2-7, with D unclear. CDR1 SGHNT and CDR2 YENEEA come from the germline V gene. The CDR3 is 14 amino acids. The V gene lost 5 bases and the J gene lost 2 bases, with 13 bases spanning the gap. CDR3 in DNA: TGTGCCAGCAGCCGACATGAGACGGCCTACGAGCAGTACGTC. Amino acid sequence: CASSRHETAYEQYV.

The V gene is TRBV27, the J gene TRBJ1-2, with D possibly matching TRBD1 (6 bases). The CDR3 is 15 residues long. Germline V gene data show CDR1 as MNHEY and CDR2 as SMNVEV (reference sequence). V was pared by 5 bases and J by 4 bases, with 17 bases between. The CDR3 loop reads CASSPIGGVSYGYTF. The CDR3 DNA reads TGTGCCAGCAGTCCAATAGGGGGGGTTAGCTATGGCTACACCTTC.

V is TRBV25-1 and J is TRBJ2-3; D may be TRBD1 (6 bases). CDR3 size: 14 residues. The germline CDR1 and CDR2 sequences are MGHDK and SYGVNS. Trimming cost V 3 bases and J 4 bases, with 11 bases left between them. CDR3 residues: CASSEGRGPDTQYF. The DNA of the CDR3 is TGTGCCAGCAGTGAGGGCAGGGGTCCAGATACGCAGTATTTT.

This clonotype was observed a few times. In DNA, the CDR3 is TGTGCCAGCAGTTATTTAGGGCAAGGGGGGGACTATGGCTACACCTTC. Amino acid sequence: CASSYLGQGGDYGYTF. The V call is TRBV6-5, the J call TRBJ1-2; D is possibly TRBD1 (6 bases). The germline gives CDR1 MNHEY, CDR2 SVGAGI. CDR3 length equals 16 residues. The V and J ends lost 3 bases and 3 bases respectively, with 17 bases between them.

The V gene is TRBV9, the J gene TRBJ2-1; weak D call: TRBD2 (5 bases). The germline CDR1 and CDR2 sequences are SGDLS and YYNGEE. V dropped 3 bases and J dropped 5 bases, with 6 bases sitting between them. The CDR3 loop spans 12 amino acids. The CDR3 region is CASSATNNEQFF. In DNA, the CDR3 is TGTGCCAGCAGCGCGACTAACAATGAGCAGTTCTTC. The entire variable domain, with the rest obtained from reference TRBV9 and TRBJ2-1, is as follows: DSGVTQTPKHLITATGQRVTLRCSPRSGDLSVYWYQQSLDQGLQFLIQYYNGEERAKGNILERFSAQQFPDLHSELNLSSLELGDSALYFCASSATNNEQFFGPGTRLTVL.

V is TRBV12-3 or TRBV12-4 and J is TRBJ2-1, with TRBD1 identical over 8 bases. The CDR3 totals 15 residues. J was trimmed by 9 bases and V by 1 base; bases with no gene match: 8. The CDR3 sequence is CASSLGQGAHSEQFF. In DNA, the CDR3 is TGTGCCAGCAGTTTAGGTCAGGGGGCCCACAGTGAGCAGTTCTTC.

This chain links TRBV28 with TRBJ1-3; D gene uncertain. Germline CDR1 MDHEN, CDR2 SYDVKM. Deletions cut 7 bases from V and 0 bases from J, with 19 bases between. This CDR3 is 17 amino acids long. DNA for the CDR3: TGTGCCAGCAAAAACCCGCAATGGACGTACTCTGGAAACACCATATATTTT. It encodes CASKNPQWTYSGNTIYF.

The CDR3 DNA follows: TGTGCCAGCAGCTTGATAACTAGCGGAGAAGATCAAGAGACCCAGTACTTC. Protein sequence: CASSLITSGEDQETQYF. The V gene is TRBV14, the J gene TRBJ2-5; the match to TRBD2 covers 8 bases. With 5 bases clipped from V and 2 bases from J, the junction kept 13 bases outside the gene matches. CDR3 length: 17 amino acids. Germline V gives CDR1 SGHDN, CDR2 FVKESK.

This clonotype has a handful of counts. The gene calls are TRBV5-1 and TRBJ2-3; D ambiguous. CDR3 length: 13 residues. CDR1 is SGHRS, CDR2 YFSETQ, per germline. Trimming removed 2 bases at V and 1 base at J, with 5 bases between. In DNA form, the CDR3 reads TGCGCCAGCAGCTTAAGCCGCACAGATACGCAGTATTTT. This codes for CASSLSRTDTQYF.

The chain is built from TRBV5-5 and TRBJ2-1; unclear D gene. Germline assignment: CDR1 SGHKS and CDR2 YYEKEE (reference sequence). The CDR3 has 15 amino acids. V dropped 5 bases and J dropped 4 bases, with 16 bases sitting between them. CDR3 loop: CASRGGADLYNEQFF. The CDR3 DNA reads TGTGCCAGCAGGGGCGGCGCCGATTTATACAATGAGCAGTTCTTC.

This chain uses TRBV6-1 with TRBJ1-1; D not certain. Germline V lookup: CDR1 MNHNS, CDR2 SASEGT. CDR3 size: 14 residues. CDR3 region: CAARLWSESTEAFF. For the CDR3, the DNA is TGTGCAGCGCGGTTATGGAGCGAGAGCACTGAAGCTTTCTTT.

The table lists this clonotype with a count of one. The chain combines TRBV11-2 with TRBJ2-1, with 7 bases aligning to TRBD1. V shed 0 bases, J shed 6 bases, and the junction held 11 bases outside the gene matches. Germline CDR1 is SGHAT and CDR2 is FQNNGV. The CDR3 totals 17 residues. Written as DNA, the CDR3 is TGTGCCAGCAGCTTAGATAAGGGGACAGAGGGGATCAATGAGCAGTTCTTC. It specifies CASSLDKGTEGINEQFF.